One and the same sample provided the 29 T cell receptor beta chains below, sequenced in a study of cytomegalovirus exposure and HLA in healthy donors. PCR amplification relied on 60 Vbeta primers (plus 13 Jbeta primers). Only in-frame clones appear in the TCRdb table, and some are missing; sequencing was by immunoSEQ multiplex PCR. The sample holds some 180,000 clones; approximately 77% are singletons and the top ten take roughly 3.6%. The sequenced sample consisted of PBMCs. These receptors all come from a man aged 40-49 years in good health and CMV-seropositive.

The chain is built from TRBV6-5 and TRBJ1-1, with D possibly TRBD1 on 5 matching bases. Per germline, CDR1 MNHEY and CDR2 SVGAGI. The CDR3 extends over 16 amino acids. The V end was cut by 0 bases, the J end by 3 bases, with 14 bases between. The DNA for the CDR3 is TGTGCCAGCAGTTACTCGGGATTGGGCAGGGACACTGAAGCTTTCTTT. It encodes CASSYSGLGRDTEAFF.

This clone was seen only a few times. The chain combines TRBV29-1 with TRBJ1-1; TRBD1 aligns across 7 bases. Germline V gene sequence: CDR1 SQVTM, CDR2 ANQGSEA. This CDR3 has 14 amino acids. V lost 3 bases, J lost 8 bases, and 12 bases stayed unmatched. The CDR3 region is CSVDKGAGPLEAFF. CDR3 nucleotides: TGCAGCGTTGATAAGGGGGCGGGGCCGCTGGAAGCTTTCTTT.

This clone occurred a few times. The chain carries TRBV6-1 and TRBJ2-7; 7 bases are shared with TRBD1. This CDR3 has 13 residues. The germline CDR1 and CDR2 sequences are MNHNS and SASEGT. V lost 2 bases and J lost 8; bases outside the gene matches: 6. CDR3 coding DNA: TGTGCCAGCAGTGAATCAACAGGGGACCAGCAGTACTTC. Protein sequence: CASSESTGDQQYF.

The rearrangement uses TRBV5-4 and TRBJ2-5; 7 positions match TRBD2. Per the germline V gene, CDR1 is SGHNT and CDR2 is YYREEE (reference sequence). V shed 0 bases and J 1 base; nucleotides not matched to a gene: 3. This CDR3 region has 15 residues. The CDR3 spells CASSLGSSGQETQYF. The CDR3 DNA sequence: TGTGCCAGCAGCTTGGGCTCTAGCGGCCAAGAGACCCAGTACTTC.

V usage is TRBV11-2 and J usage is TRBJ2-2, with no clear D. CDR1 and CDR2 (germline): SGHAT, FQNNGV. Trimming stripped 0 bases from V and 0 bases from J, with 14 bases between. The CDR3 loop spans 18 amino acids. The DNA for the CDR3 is TGTGCCAGCAGCTTAGATCACCGCGAACCCACGAACACCGGGGAGCTGTTTTTT. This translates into CASSLDHREPTNTGELFF.

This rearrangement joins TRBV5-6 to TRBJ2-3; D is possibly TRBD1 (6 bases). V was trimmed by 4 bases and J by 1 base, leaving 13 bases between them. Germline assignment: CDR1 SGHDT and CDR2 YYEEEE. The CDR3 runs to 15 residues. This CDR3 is CASSTTGPGTDTQYF. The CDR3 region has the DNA TGTGCCAGCAGCACGACAGGCCCGGGCACAGATACGCAGTATTTT.

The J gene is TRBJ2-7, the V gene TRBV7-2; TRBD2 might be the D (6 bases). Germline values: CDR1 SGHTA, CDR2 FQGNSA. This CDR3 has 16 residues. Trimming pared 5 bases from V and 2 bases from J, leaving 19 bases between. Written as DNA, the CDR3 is TGTGCCAGCAGCCGCCCCCCGGGAGCCCCCCCCTACGAGCAGTACTTC. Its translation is CASSRPPGAPPYEQYF. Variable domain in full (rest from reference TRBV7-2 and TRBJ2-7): GAGVSQSPSNKVTEKGKDVELRCDPISGHTALYWYRQSLGQGLEFLIYFQGNSAPDKSGLPSDRFSAERTGGSVSTLTIQRTQQEDSAVYLCASSRPPGAPPYEQYFGPGTRLTVT.

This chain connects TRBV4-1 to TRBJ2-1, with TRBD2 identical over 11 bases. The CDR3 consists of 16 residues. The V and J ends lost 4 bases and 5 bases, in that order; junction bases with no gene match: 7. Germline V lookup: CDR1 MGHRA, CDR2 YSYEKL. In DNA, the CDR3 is TGCGCCAGCAGCCGACTAGCGGGATCGGGTGACAATGAGCAGTTCTTC. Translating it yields CASSRLAGSGDNEQFF.

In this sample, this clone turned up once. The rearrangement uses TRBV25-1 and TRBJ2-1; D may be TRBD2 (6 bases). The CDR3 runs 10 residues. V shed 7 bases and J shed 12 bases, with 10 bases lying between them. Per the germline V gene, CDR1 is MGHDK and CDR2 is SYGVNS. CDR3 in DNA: TGTGCCAGCATGGAGGGTCGGCAGTTCTTC. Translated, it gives CASMEGRQFF.

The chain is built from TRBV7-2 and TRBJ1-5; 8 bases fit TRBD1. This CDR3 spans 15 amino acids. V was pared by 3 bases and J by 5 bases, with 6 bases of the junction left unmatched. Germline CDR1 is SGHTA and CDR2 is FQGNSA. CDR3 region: CASSLDRVGYQPQHF. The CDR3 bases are TGTGCCAGCAGCTTGGACAGGGTGGGGTATCAGCCCCAGCATTTT.

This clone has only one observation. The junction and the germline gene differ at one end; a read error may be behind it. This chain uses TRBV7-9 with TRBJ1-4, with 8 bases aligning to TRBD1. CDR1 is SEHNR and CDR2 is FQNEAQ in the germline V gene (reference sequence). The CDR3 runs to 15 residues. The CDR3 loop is CSSSLGTGLNEKLFF. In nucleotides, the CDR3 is TGTTCCAGCAGCTTAGGGACAGGCTTAAATGAAAAACTGTTTTTT.

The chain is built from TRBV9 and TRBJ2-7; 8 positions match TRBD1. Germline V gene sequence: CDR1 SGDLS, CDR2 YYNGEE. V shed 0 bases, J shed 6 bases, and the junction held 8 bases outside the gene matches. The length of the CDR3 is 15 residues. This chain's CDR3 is CASSVAPDRVAEQYF. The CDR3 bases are TGTGCCAGCAGCGTAGCTCCGGACAGGGTTGCCGAGCAGTACTTC.

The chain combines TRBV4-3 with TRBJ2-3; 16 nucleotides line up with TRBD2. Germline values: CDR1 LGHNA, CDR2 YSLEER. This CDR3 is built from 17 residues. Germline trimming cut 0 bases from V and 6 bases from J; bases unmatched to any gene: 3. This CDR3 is CASSQDGTSGRADTQYF. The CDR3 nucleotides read TGCGCCAGCAGCCAAGATGGGACTAGCGGGAGGGCGGATACGCAGTATTTT.

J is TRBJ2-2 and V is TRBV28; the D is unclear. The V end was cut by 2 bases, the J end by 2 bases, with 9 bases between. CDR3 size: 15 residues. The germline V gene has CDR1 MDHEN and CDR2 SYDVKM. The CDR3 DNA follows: TGTGCCAGCAGTTTAAGAGGAATCAACACCGGGGAGCTGTTTTTT. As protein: CASSLRGINTGELFF.

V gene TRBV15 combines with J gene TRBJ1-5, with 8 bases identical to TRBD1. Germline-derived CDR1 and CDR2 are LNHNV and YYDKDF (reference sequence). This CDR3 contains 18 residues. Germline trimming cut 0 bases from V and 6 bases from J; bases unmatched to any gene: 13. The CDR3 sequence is CATSREPIDRGEGQPQHF. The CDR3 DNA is TGTGCCACCAGCAGAGAACCGATCGACAGGGGCGAAGGTCAGCCCCAGCATTTT.

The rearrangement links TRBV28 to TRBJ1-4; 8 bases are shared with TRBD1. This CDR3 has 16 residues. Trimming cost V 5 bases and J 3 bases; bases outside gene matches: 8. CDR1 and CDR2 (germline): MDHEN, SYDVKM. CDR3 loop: CASSPSGQGPNEKLFF. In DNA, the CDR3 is TGTGCCAGCAGTCCCTCCGGACAGGGTCCTAATGAAAAACTGTTTTTT. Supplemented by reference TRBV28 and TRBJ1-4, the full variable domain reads DVKVTQSSRYLVKRTGEKVFLECVQDMDHENMFWYRQDPGLGLRLIYFSYDVKMKEKGDIPEGYSVSREKKERFSLILESASTNQTSMYLCASSPSGQGPNEKLFFGSGTQLSVL.

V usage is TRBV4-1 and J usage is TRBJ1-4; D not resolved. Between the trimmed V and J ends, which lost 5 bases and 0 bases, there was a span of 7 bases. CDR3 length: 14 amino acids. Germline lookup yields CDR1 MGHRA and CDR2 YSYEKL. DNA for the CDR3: TGCGCCAGCAGCGGCGGTCCAACTAATGAAAAACTGTTTTTT. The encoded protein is CASSGGPTNEKLFF.

CDR3 region: CASSLGVRNTIYF. CDR3 bases: TGCGCCAGCAGCCTCGGGGTTCGAAACACCATATATTTT. The chain uses TRBV5-1 and TRBJ1-3; D gene uncertain. The V gene lost 4 bases and the J gene lost 5 bases, with 10 bases spanning the gap. Germline-derived CDR1 and CDR2 are SGHRS and YFSETQ. There are 13 residues in the CDR3.

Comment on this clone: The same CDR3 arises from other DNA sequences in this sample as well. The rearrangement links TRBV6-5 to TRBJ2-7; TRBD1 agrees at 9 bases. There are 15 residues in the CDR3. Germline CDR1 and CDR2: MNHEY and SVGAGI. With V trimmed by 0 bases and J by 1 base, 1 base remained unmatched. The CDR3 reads CASSYSGTGSYEQYF. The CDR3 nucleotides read TGTGCCAGCAGTTACTCGGGGACAGGGTCCTACGAGCAGTACTTC.

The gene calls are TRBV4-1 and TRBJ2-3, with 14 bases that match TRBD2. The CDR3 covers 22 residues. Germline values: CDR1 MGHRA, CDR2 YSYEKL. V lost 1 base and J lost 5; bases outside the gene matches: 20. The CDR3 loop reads CASSQGIFQGPTSGRALDTQYF. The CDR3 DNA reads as TGCGCCAGCAGCCAAGGCATTTTTCAGGGACCGACTAGCGGGAGGGCCTTAGATACGCAGTATTTT.

CDR3 loop: CASSLGRTYNEQFF. The CDR3 nucleotides are TGTGCCAGCAGCTTAGGACGGACTTACAATGAGCAGTTCTTC. The V gene is TRBV7-2, the J gene TRBJ2-1; D might be TRBD2 (5 bases). Germline CDR1 is SGHTA and CDR2 is FQGNSA. The CDR3 loop spans 14 amino acids. V lost 1 base to trimming and J lost 4 bases, with 8 bases between them. Full variable domain (missing parts from reference TRBV7-2 and TRBJ2-1): GAGVSQSPSNKVTEKGKDVELRCDPISGHTALYWYRQSLGQGLEFLIYFQGNSAPDKSGLPSDRFSAERTGGSVSTLTIQRTQQEDSAVYLCASSLGRTYNEQFFGPGTRLTVL.

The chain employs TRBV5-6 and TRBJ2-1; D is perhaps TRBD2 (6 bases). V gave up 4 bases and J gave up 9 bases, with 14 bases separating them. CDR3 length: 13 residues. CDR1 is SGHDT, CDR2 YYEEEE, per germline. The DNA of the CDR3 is TGTGCCAGCAGCGCCCTAGCGTCGGTTGAGCAGTTCTTC. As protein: CASSALASVEQFF.

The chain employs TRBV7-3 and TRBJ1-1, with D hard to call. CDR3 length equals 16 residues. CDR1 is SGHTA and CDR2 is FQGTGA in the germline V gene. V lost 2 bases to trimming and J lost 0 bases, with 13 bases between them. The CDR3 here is CASSLWTRQLNTEAFF. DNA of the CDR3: TGTGCCAGCAGCTTATGGACTCGGCAGCTGAACACTGAAGCTTTCTTT.

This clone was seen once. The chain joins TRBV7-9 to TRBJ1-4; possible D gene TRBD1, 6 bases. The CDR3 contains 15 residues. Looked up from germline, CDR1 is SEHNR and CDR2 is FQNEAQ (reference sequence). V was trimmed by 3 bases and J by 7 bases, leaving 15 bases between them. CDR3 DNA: TGTGCCAGCAGCTTCTCCAGGGGTGGAGGTGAAAAACTGTTTTTT. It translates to CASSFSRGGGEKLFF.

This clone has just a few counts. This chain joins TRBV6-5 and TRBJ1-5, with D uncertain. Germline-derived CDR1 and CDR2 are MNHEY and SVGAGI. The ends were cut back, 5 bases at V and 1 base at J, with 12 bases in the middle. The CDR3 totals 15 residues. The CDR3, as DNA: TGTGCCAGCAGTCCCGAGAGGGTGAGCAATCAGCCCCAGCATTTT. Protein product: CASSPERVSNQPQHF.

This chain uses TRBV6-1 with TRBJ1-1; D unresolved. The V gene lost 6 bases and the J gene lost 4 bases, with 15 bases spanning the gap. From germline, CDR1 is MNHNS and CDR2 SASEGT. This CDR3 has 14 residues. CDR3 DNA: TGTGCCAGCAGCGCCAGTGGCCCTTTCACTGAAGCTTTCTTT. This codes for CASSASGPFTEAFF.

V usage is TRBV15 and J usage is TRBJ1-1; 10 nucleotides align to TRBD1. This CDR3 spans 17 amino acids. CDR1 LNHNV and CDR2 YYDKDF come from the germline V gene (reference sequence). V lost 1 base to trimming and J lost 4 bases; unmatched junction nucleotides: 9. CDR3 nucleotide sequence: TGTGCCACCAGCAGAGGCAGGACAGGGGGTTTGGCCACTGAAGCTTTCTTT. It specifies CATSRGRTGGLATEAFF.

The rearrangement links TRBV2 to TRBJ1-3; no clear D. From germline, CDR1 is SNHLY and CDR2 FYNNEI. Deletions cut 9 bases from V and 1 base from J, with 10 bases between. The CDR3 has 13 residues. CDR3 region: CARGSGSGNTIYF. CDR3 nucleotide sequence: TGTGCCAGGGGAAGCGGATCTGGAAACACCATATATTTT.

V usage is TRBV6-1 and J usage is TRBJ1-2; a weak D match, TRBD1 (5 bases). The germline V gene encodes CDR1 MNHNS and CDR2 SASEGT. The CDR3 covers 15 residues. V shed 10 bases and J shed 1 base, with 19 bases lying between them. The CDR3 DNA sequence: TGTGCCACGCGGGGGATGGGCGACTTTAACTATGGCTACACCTTC. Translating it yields CATRGMGDFNYGYTF.